This TCR beta chain stems from a study of blood T cells in healthy people across ages (dated by TCRdb to about 2015). Some background on the complete study: Template switching captured roughly one uniquely barcoded TCR beta cDNA molecule per two T cells in model experiments. Using deep sequencing normalized with unique cDNA molecular identifiers, the study measured how TCR beta repertoire diversity changes with age. The donors were split into four age groups: young (average approximately 16 years), middle-aged (roughly 39), aged (62) and long-lived (under 85). To avoid experimental bias, donors of different ages were randomly spread across the sequencing lanes. The study analyzed two additional independent replicas of 1 million unique cDNA reads from the same blood draw for two donors, one aged 18 to 29 and one aged 80 or older. Results the study describes overall, beyond this receptor: Since profiling was done on bulk unsorted PBMCs, naive and antigen-experienced compartments could not be conclusively compared. The CMV infection status of donors was not known, potentially confounding age-related changes in expanded clonotypes. Compared with the aged group, the long-lived group had more naive CD4+ T cells, fewer expanded clones and increased TCR diversity, suggesting age selection. As age increased, observed TCR beta diversity per million T cells dropped in a roughly linear way, and a significant reduction was already evident by age around 41. The percentage of naive T cells measured by flow cytometry correlated strongly with observed TCR beta diversity. Total diversity estimates from one million sequenced T cells were considered lower bounds and underestimates.

From the germline V gene (reference sequence), CDR1 is SEHNR and CDR2 is FQNEAQ. Inclusive of the bounding cysteine and phenylalanine, the CDR3 is 14 residues long. Left in the record is the CDR3 DNA by itself, 42 bases read in frame from the first base. Trimming at the junction amounts to 2 bases on V and 9 bases on J, and the germline ends lie 14 bases apart. The library relied on 5' RACE. Sequencing instrument: Illumina HiSeq 2500. A second PCR of roughly 7 to 11 cycles was performed with a sample-barcoded 5' primer and a J-beta primer mix. A unique molecular identifier was introduced onto each TCR beta cDNA molecule by a template-switch 5' adaptor carrying 12 random nucleotides. At least 2.5 million CDR3-containing paired-end reads were obtained from each sample. The Mint cDNA synthesis kit, primed by a TRBC-specific oligonucleotide, was used to synthesize first-strand cDNA from all RNA. All cDNA was treated with uracil-DNA glycosylase and then went through a first 18-cycle PCR with the universal primers M1SS and BC2_uni_R. In the original analysis: For normalization, 1 million high-quality reads, each with a distinct molecular identifier, were randomly selected from each sample. Reads with shared molecular identifiers were discarded instead of being binned into consensus sequences. MiTCR, run with a Q25 quality threshold and the strictest error-elimination algorithm, handled CDR3 identification, clonotype clustering and error correction. A nonparametric unseen species model with Euler transformation was used to estimate a lower bound on total TCR beta diversity. The public reads were run again by TCRdb, first through fastp at Q25 and then through MiXCR, and only productive beta chains were kept. Rows are unified per CDR3 protein, each entry keeping the most common DNA and genes. These V and J calls rely on TCRdb rather than the paper's analysis. Recorded for this sample are 850,000 to 950,000 distinct CDR3 sequences; around 28% of them occurred a single time. The top ten hold around 16% of the sample.

The donors were some 36 Caucasian individuals from Russia, aged roughly 6 to 90 years, who were systemically healthy. Roughly 11 milliliters of peripheral blood were drawn from each donor into EDTA-treated Vacutainer tubes. Ficoll-Paque density-gradient centrifugation was used to isolate PBMCs, with at least 6.5 million obtained per sample. Trizol reagent was used to extract total RNA from PBMCs, with at least 5.5 micrograms per sample. For every donor, flow cytometry on a PBMC aliquot measured the percentage of naive CD45RAhigh/CD27high T cells. As to this clonotype: Its target antigen remains unknown. Base-call qualities are not available, and no considerably larger clone is one nucleotide away.

Sequencing was carried out using blood. The V gene is TRBV7-9 and the J gene is TRBJ2-1, with the D gene too uncertain to name. The sequence derives from an elderly woman in good health. This receptor carries the CDR3 CASSLSLTFGEQFF. Here is the DNA: TGTGCCAGCAGCTTATCTTTAACCTTCGGTGAGCAGTTCTTC.